Listed below are T cell receptor beta chains from one sample, sequenced in a study of cytomegalovirus exposure and HLA in healthy donors. Some clones are missing from TCRdb's copy, which holds only in-frame ones; the method was immunoSEQ multiplex PCR. Among 150,000 to 200,000 clones listed, more than 70% were seen once. Material for sequencing was PBMCs. The receptors were sampled from a male donor in good health and CMV-seronegative. Each CDR3 is given with its conserved first and last residue. The order of the fields is CDR3 DNA, CDR3 protein, J gene, clone size, D gene, V gene. The D gene is left open where the match is weak. Size is omitted from some rows. Given values are once, few, many or a class for expanded clones.

TGCGCCAGCAGTTTACAGGGTGAGGTCTACAATGAGCAGTTCTTC | CASSLQGEVYNEQFF | TRBJ2-1 | . | . | TRBV5-1
TGCGCCAGCAGCACCGGGACAGGGGTCCCCTATGGCTACACCTTC | CASSTGTGVPYGYTF | TRBJ1-2 | . | TRBD1 | TRBV4-3
TGTGCCAGTAGTATGGACAGAGGCTACGAGCAGTACTTC | CASSMDRGYEQYF | TRBJ2-7 | once | . | TRBV19
TGTGCCAGCTCACCGATCTCGACAGCTTACGAGCAGTACTTC | CASSPISTAYEQYF | TRBJ2-7 | . | . | TRBV18
TGTGCCAGCACCACTTACCGCAGGGGTGACACCGGGGAGCTGTTTTTT | CASTTYRRGDTGELFF | TRBJ2-2 | once | . | TRBV5-8
TGCGCCAGCAGCCAAGCTCGCGGAAACTACAATGAGCAGTTCTTC | CASSQARGNYNEQFF | TRBJ2-1 | . | . | TRBV5-1
TGTGCCAGCAGTGCGAGCGGGGGGGCCGGAAAGACCCAGTACTTC | CASSASGGAGKTQYF | TRBJ2-5 | . | TRBD2 | TRBV2
TGTGCCAGCAGCTTAGGTCATCCGGGAGTCAAGGGTGAGCAGTTCTTC | CASSLGHPGVKGEQFF | TRBJ2-1 | . | . | TRBV7-6
TGCAGCGTCGCGGGAGGGCCTTACAATGAGCAGTTCTTC | CSVAGGPYNEQFF | TRBJ2-1 | . | TRBD2 | TRBV29-1
TGTGCCAGCAGCTTCTCGAACACCGGGGAGCTGTTTTTT | CASSFSNTGELFF | TRBJ2-2 | . | . | TRBV7-2
TGTGCCAGCAGCGCCTTTCAGACTACAGGGGAGCTGTTTTTT | CASSAFQTTGELFF | TRBJ2-2 | . | . | TRBV9
TGTGCCTGGAAGAGGGCCGGACAGAGAAACACCATATATTTT | CAWKRAGQRNTIYF | TRBJ1-3 | . | . | TRBV30
TGTGCCAGTAGTATAGATCGGGACTCCTACGAGCAGTACTTC | CASSIDRDSYEQYF | TRBJ2-7 | . | . | TRBV19
TGTGCCAGCAGCTTAGTTTCTGGGACAGGGAGCTACGAGCAGTACTTC | CASSLVSGTGSYEQYF | TRBJ2-7 | . | TRBD1 | TRBV7-6
TGTGCCAGCAGACGTGCAGGGGACAATCAGCCCCAGCATTTT | CASRRAGDNQPQHF | TRBJ1-5 | few | . | TRBV27
TGTGCCAGCAGTGATACTGGCTACGAGCAGTACTTC | CASSDTGYEQYF | TRBJ2-7 | . | . | TRBV2
TGTGCCAGCTCACCAAACCGGGTCAACGAGCAGTACTTC | CASSPNRVNEQYF | TRBJ2-7 | . | . | TRBV18
TGTGCCAGCAGCCAACTAGCGGGGGGGCCCGGGGAGCTGTTTTTT | CASSQLAGGPGELFF | TRBJ2-2 | few | TRBD2 | TRBV4-2
TGTGCCAGCAGCCAAGATTTGGGAGGGGCCGCCGAGCAGTACTTC | CASSQDLGGAAEQYF | TRBJ2-7 | . | TRBD2 | TRBV4-2
TGTGCCAGCAGCGGACAGGTCTTCTCTGGGGCCAACGTCCTGACTTTC | CASSGQVFSGANVLTF | TRBJ2-6 | . | . | TRBV9
TGTGCCAGCAGCTTGGGAGCGGGAGCCTACAATGAGCAGTTCTTC | CASSLGAGAYNEQFF | TRBJ2-1 | . | TRBD2 | TRBV5-6
TGCGCCAGCAGCCAGGCTTTCGTGACAGGGGGTGAGACTGAAGCTTTCTTT | CASSQAFVTGGETEAFF | TRBJ1-1 | few | TRBD1 | TRBV4-3
TGTGCCTGGAGTCGGCCGACTAGCAATCAGCCTCAGCATTTT | CAWSRPTSNQPQHF | TRBJ1-5 | . | . | TRBV30
TGTGCCAGCTCACCGTGGGCAGGGGAGAACACCGGGGAGCTGTTTTTT | CASSPWAGENTGELFF | TRBJ2-2 | few | . | TRBV18
TGTGCCAGCAGCTTGGTTCAGGGAAGGTATGGCTACACCTTC | CASSLVQGRYGYTF | TRBJ1-2 | . | . | TRBV5-8
TGTGCCAGCAGCTTAGGTGGGCAGGGAGGATCTGGAAACACCATATATTTT | CASSLGGQGGSGNTIYF | TRBJ1-3 | . | . | TRBV7-9
TGCAGCGTAGCCGGGGGGACCGACGCAGAGCAGTACTTC | CSVAGGTDAEQYF | TRBJ2-7 | . | TRBD2 | TRBV29-1
TGTGCCAGCAGCGTAAGAGGGTGGAATTCACCCCTCCACTTT | CASSVRGWNSPLHF | TRBJ1-6 | few | . | TRBV9
TGCGCCAGCAGCTTGGTTCTAGCGGGGGGCCGGAATGAGCAGTTCTTC | CASSLVLAGGRNEQFF | TRBJ2-1 | . | TRBD2 | TRBV5-1
TGTGCCAGCAGTTTATCGACAGGGATCAATCAGCCCCAGCATTTT | CASSLSTGINQPQHF | TRBJ1-5 | . | TRBD1 | TRBV27
TGTGCCTGGAGTGTGGCGGGGGGTACCGAAAAACTGTTTTTT | CAWSVAGGTEKLFF | TRBJ1-4 | . | . | TRBV30
TGTGCCACCAGCAGAGATAATAATGAGCAGTTCTTC | CATSRDNNEQFF | TRBJ2-1 | . | . | TRBV15
TGTGCTAGTGGTTTGGGACTAGCGGGGGGGGCTAGCACAGATACGCAGTATTTT | CASGLGLAGGASTDTQYF | TRBJ2-3 | . | TRBD2 | TRBV12-5
TGTGCCAGCAGCTTAAGTCCGAGCGGGGGAAGCACAGATACGCAGTATTTT | CASSLSPSGGSTDTQYF | TRBJ2-3 | once | TRBD2 | TRBV11-2
TGTGCCAGCTCACCGGGACTAGCGGCTACCTACAATGAGCAGTTCTTC | CASSPGLAATYNEQFF | TRBJ2-1 | . | TRBD2 | TRBV18
TGTGCCTCCCTAGCGGGGGGGAGCCTCGAGCAGTACTTC | CASLAGGSLEQYF | TRBJ2-7 | . | TRBD2 | TRBV2
TGTGCCAGCAGTTTATATCTCGGCGGGAGTTTTTACAATGAGCAGTTCTTC | CASSLYLGGSFYNEQFF | TRBJ2-1 | . | TRBD2 | TRBV28
TGTGCCAGTAGTAGGGACAGGGGGCAAAATCAGCCCCAGCATTTT | CASSRDRGQNQPQHF | TRBJ1-5 | . | TRBD1 | TRBV19
TGCGCCAGCAGCTTGGGGACTAGCGGAGTATACGAGCAGTACTTC | CASSLGTSGVYEQYF | TRBJ2-7 | . | TRBD2 | TRBV5-1
TGCGCCAGCAGCTTGGGGAACAGCGCGGGAGAGACCCAGTACTTC | CASSLGNSAGETQYF | TRBJ2-5 | . | . | TRBV5-1
TGCGCCAGCAGCTCCAAAGGGACTAGCGGGGACCAAGAGACCCAGTACTTC | CASSSKGTSGDQETQYF | TRBJ2-5 | . | TRBD2 | TRBV5-1
TGTGCCAGCAGCGGCCGACTAGCGGCTGACTACGAGCAGTACTTC | CASSGRLAADYEQYF | TRBJ2-7 | . | TRBD2 | TRBV7-9
TGTGCCACCAGCAGAGATCGGAGTAGCGGGGCCTACAATGAGCAGTTCTTC | CATSRDRSSGAYNEQFF | TRBJ2-1 | . | TRBD2 | TRBV15